This T cell receptor beta chain was captured by sequencing in a study of blood T cell repertoires in COVID-19. Those who participated ranged in age from 18 to 89 years and resided in 24 US areas. In assigning cohorts, the study relied on participant-reported clinical history. Two consecutive negative NP/OP PCR tests, clearance, or resolved symptoms defined Cohort 3 recovery. The germline gives CDR1 SEHNR, CDR2 FQNEAQ (reference sequence). The CDR3 is made up of 15 amino acids. V shed 2 bases and J 5 bases; nucleotides not matched to a gene: 6. Original analysis: Reference gene primer amplification yielded estimated nucleated cell counts. Libraries were prepared by immunoSEQ multiplex PCR; TCRdb keeps only in-frame clonotypes and omits some of them. For V, J and clone size, that table is used; D and trimming come from the DNA. Altogether roughly 330,000 clones are present, approximately 87% being singletons, with the ten largest covering roughly 5.2%.

The clonotype originates from a young woman who had recovered from COVID-19. The sample consisted of PBMCs or T cells enriched from blood (not recorded which). The chain uses TRBV7-9 and TRBJ2-7, with 10 bases matching TRBD1. The CDR3 DNA is TGTGCCAGCAGCTTAATGGGGACAGGGGACCACGAGCAGTACTTC. Its protein product is CASSLMGTGDHEQYF.